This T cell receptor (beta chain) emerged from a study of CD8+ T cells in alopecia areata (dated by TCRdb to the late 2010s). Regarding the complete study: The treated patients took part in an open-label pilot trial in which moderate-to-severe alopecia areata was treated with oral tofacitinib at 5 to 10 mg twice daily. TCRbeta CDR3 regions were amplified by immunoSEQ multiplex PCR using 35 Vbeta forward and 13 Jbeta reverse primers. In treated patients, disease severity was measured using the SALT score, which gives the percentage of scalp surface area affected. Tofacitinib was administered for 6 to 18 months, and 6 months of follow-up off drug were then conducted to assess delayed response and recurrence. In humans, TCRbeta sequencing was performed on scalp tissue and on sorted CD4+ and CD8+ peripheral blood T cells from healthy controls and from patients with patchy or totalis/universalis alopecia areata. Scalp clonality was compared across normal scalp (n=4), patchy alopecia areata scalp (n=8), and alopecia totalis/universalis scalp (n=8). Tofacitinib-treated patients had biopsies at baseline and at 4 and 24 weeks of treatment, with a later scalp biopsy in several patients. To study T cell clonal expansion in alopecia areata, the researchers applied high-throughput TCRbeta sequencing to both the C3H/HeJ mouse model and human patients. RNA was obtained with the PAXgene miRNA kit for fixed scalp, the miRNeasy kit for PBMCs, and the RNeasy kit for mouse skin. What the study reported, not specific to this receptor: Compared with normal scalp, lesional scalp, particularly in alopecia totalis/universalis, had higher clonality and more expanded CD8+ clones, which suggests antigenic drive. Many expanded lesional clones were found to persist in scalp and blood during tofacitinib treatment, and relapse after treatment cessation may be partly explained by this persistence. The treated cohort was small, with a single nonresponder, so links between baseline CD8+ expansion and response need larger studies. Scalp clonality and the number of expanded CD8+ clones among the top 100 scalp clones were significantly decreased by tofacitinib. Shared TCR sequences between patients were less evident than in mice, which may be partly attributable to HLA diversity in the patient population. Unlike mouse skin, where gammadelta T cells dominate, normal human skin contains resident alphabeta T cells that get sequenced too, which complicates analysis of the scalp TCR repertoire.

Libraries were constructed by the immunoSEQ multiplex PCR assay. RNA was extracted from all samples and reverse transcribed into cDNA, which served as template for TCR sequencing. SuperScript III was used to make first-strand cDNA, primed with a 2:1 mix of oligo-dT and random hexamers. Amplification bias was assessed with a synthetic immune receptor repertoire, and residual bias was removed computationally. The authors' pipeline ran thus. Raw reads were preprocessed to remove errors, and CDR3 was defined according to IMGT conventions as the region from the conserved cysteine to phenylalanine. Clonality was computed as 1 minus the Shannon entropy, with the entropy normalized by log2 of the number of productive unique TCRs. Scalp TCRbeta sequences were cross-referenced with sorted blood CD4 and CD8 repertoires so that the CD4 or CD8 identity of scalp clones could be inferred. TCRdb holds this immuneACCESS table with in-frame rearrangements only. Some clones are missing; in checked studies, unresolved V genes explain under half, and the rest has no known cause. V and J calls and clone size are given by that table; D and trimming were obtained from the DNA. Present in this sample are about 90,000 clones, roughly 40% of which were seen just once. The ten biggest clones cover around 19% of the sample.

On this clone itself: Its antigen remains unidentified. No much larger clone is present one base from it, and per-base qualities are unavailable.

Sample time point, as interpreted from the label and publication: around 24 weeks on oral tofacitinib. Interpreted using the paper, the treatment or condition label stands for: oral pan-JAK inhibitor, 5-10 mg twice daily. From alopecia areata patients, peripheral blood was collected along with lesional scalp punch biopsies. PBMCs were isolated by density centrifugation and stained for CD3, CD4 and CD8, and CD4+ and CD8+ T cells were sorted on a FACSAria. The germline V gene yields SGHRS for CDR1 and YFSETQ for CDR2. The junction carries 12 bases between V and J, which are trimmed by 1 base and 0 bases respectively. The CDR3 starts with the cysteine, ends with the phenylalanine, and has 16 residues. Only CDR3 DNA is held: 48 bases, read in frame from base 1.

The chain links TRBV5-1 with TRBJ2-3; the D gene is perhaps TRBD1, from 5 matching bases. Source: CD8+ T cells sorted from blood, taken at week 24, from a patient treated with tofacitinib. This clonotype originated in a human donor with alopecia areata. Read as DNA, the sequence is TGCGCCAGCAGCTTGTCAGGGCCACTTAGCACAGATACGCAGTATTTT. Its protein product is CASSLSGPLSTDTQYF. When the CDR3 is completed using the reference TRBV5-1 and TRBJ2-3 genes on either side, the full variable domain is KAGVTQTPRYLIKTRGQQVTLSCSPISGHRSVSWYQQTPGQGLQFLFEYFSETQRNKGNFPGRFSGRQFSNSRSEMNVSTLELGDSALYLCASSLSGPLSTDTQYFGPGTRLTVL.